What follows are 5 T cell receptor beta chains derived from one specimen sequenced in a study of blood T cell repertoires in COVID-19. Sequencing was performed with immunoSEQ multiplex PCR; in TCRdb, only in-frame clones are kept and a portion is missing. The sample has approximately 51,000 clones, more than 75% seen once; the top ten hold 6.5%. Sample: peripheral blood. These receptors originate from a man aged 50-59 years with active COVID-19.

This clone was seen once. V is TRBV14 and J is TRBJ2-7; possible D gene TRBD1, 6 bases. Germline CDR1 reads SGHDN; CDR2 reads FVKESK. Trimming cost V 5 bases and J 6 bases, with 14 bases left between them. The length of the CDR3 is 13 residues. The CDR3 nucleotides read TGTGCCAGCAGCATACAGGGAAGGAGCGAGCAGTACTTC. It is translated as CASSIQGRSEQYF.

The rearrangement uses TRBV19 and TRBJ1-5; D is undetermined. CDR3 length equals 15 residues. Germline CDR1 LNHDA, CDR2 SQIVND (reference sequence). Trimming pared 1 base from V and 4 bases from J, leaving 11 bases between. CDR3 in DNA: TGTGCCAGTAGTATAGGTGACACCCCTAATCAGCCCCAGCATTTT. Translating it yields CASSIGDTPNQPQHF.

The chain is built from TRBV6-2 or TRBV6-3 and TRBJ1-1; D call uncertain. Germline V gene sequence: CDR1 MNHEY, CDR2 SVGEGT. CDR3 length equals 14 residues. The V and J ends lost 2 bases and 6 bases respectively, with 13 bases between them. The CDR3, as DNA: TGTGCCAGCAGTTACGTCGGACTAATCGCTGAAGCTTTCTTT. Protein: CASSYVGLIAEAFF.

This clone was counted a few times. This chain uses TRBV4-2 with TRBJ2-2, with 9 positions matching TRBD1. The CDR3 has 15 residues. Losses at the gene ends were 5 bases for V and 5 bases for J; bases not matched to a gene: 6. The germline V gene encodes CDR1 LGHNA and CDR2 YNFKEQ. CDR3 protein: CASSYDGTGTGELFF. DNA for the CDR3: TGTGCCAGCAGCTACGACGGGACAGGGACCGGGGAGCTGTTTTTT.

This chain uses TRBV12-5 with TRBJ2-7; no firm D call. With 3 bases removed from V and 3 bases from J, the gap between germline ends came to 15 bases. The germline gives CDR1 LGHNT, CDR2 FRNRAP. This CDR3 has 15 residues. The CDR3 DNA reads as TGTGCTAGTGGTTTCCCCACAGTGCCGCGCTACGAGCAGTACTTC. It encodes CASGFPTVPRYEQYF.